The 14 T cell receptor beta chains given below trace back to one sample, sequenced in a study of blood T cell repertoires in COVID-19. Generated by immunoSEQ multiplex PCR, the TCRdb table keeps only in-frame clones and is missing some. The sample comprises roughly 250,000 clones, 84% of which are singletons, and about 9.1% rests with the top ten. Input material: peripheral blood. The receptors stem from a human donor in a cohort sampled during active COVID-19.

The chain couples TRBV5-4 to TRBJ2-3, with 10 bases aligning to TRBD2. This CDR3 region has 18 residues. Unmatched junction bases numbered 14, after V lost 5 bases and J lost 2 bases. The germline CDR1 and CDR2 sequences are SGHNT and YYREEE (reference sequence). CDR3 protein: CASRVGASGSWDTDTQYF. The CDR3 bases are TGTGCCAGCAGGGTTGGGGCTAGCGGGAGTTGGGACACAGATACGCAGTATTTT. Full variable domain (missing parts from reference TRBV5-4 and TRBJ2-3): ETGVTQSPTHLIKTRGQQVTLRCSSQSGHNTVSWYQQALGQGPQFIFQYYREEENGRGNFPPRFSGLQFPNYSSELNVNALELDDSALYLCASRVGASGSWDTDTQYFGPGTRLTVL.

This chain connects TRBV7-2 to TRBJ2-7; D gene ambiguous. Trimming removed 4 bases from V and 5 bases from J, with 18 bases in between. The CDR3 is 15 residues long. Germline-derived CDR1 and CDR2 are SGHTA and FQGNSA. In DNA, the CDR3 is TGTGCCAGCAGCTGGGCAGCCTTTGTATCCAACGAGCAGTACTTC. Translated, it gives CASSWAAFVSNEQYF.

V and J are TRBV19 and TRBJ1-3; D is undetermined. The CDR3 has 12 residues. Germline V gene data show CDR1 as LNHDA and CDR2 as SQIVND (reference sequence). The germline V and J ends were trimmed by 7 bases and 0 bases, with 4 bases remaining between them. The CDR3 nucleotides read TGTGCCAGTATATCCTCTGGAAACACCATATATTTT. Translation gives CASISSGNTIYF.

This chain connects TRBV14 to TRBJ2-7; D is possibly TRBD2 (5 bases). The CDR3 is made up of 13 amino acids. Looked up from germline, CDR1 is SGHDN and CDR2 is FVKESK. V lost 0 bases to trimming and J lost 6 bases, with 9 bases between them. The CDR3 sequence: CASSQDPAGEQYF. Written as DNA, the CDR3 is TGTGCCAGCAGCCAAGATCCTGCGGGCGAGCAGTACTTC.

This rearrangement joins TRBV19 to TRBJ2-4; D is unclear. Germline loops: CDR1 LNHDA, CDR2 SQIVND (reference sequence). This CDR3 spans 13 amino acids. Trimming took off 7 bases at V and 5 bases at J, with 12 bases between the two ends. CDR3: CASKKMAENIQYF. The CDR3 DNA follows: TGTGCCAGTAAAAAGATGGCCGAAAACATTCAGTACTTC.

CDR3 amino acids: CASSSSDRATDTQYF. As DNA, the CDR3 is TGTGCCAGCAGCTCCTCCGACAGAGCCACAGATACGCAGTATTTT. The chain combines TRBV13 with TRBJ2-3, with D possibly being TRBD1 (5 bases). CDR3 length equals 15 residues. CDR1 PRHDT and CDR2 FYEKMQ come from the germline V gene (reference sequence). Trimming removed 4 bases from V and 2 bases from J, with 13 bases in between.

The rearrangement links TRBV29-1 to TRBJ2-3, with D tentatively TRBD1 (6 bases). Looked up from germline, CDR1 is SQVTM and CDR2 is ANQGSEA. V lost 0 bases and J 0 bases, leaving 10 bases between the germline ends. The CDR3 runs 15 residues. The CDR3, as DNA: TGCAGCGTTGAAGATCTTGGACAGAGCACAGATACGCAGTATTTT. Translated: CSVEDLGQSTDTQYF.

CDR3 nucleotide sequence: TGCGCCAGCAGCCAAGAAACGGTTAACTATGGCTACACCTTC. This codes for CASSQETVNYGYTF. The chain couples TRBV4-1 to TRBJ1-2; no reliable D call. There are 14 residues in the CDR3. Germline V gives CDR1 MGHRA, CDR2 YSYEKL. Trimming pared 0 bases from V and 1 base from J, leaving 6 bases between.

The CDR3 DNA is TGTGCCAGCAGTGGACAGGGGTACCATTCACCCCTCCACTTT. This translates into CASSGQGYHSPLHF. This chain links TRBV25-1 with TRBJ1-6, with TRBD1 identical over 8 bases. The trim removed 4 bases at V and 8 bases at J, leaving 4 bases unmatched. Germline CDR1 MGHDK, CDR2 SYGVNS. This CDR3 comprises 14 residues.

This chain links TRBV18 with TRBJ1-3; a weak D match, TRBD1 (6 bases). This CDR3 comprises 21 residues. The germline V and J ends were trimmed by 0 bases and 0 bases, with 24 bases remaining between them. Germline V gene sequence: CDR1 KGHSH, CDR2 LQKENI. CDR3 sequence: CASSPPDRTRGSTSSGNTIYF. The CDR3 DNA is TGTGCCAGCTCACCACCAGACAGGACCAGGGGATCGACAAGCTCTGGAAACACCATATATTTT. Looking up the rest from reference TRBV18 and TRBJ1-3 gives the full variable domain: NAGVMQNPRHLVRRRGQEARLRCSPMKGHSHVYWYRQLPEEGLKFMVYLQKENIIDESGMPKERFSAEFPKEGPSILRIQQVVRGDSAAYFCASSPPDRTRGSTSSGNTIYFGEGSWLTVV.

The chain's CDR3 is CASSTNRLESGNTIYF. The CDR3 DNA is TGTGCCAGCAGCACAAACAGGCTGGAAAGTGGAAACACCATATATTTT. This chain joins TRBV9 and TRBJ1-3; tentatively, D is TRBD1 (5 bases). From germline, CDR1 is SGDLS and CDR2 YYNGEE. The CDR3 has 16 residues. Deletions cut 4 bases from V and 3 bases from J, with 17 bases between.

This chain uses TRBV5-1 with TRBJ1-3; the D is unclear. V gave up 4 bases and J gave up 0 bases, with 14 bases separating them. The CDR3 loop spans 16 amino acids. The V gene's germline CDR1 is SGHRS and CDR2 YFSETQ. In nucleotides, the CDR3 is TGCGCCAGCAGCCCGGACTCACTGAGCTCTGGAAACACCATATATTTT. It encodes CASSPDSLSSGNTIYF.

The CDR3 here is CASSTTSRGLAKNIQYF. The CDR3 nucleotides are TGTGCCAGCAGTACGACTAGCCGGGGCCTAGCCAAAAACATTCAGTACTTC. This chain uses TRBV27 with TRBJ2-4, with 7 bases that match TRBD2. With 5 bases clipped from V and 0 bases from J, the junction kept 10 bases outside the gene matches. Per germline, CDR1 MNHEY and CDR2 SMNVEV (reference sequence). This CDR3 contains 17 residues.

The rearrangement links TRBV28 to TRBJ1-6; D possibly corresponds to TRBD1 (5 bases). There are 21 residues in the CDR3. Germline CDR1 reads MDHEN; CDR2 reads SYDVKM. The V end lost 5 bases, the J end lost 3 bases, and 29 bases lay between the germline ends. CDR3 bases: TGTGCCAGCAGTCCCAGATTCGTCAGGGATGCACTGTTTGACTATAATTCACCCCTCCACTTT. This gives the protein CASSPRFVRDALFDYNSPLHF.